These 27 T cell receptor beta chains originate from one sample sequenced in a study of Graves' ophthalmopathy and Graves' hyperthyroidism. TCR beta CDR3 amplification used RNA transcripts. After a first-round RT-PCR with HTBI primers, a second-round multiplex PCR was run. From the multiplex PCR reads, TCRdb called clonotypes with MiXCR, one entry per CDR3 protein. Among a few hundred thousand distinct CDR3 sequences listed, approximately 18% were seen once. The sequenced material came from peripheral blood. These receptors all come from an adult woman with stable Graves' hyperthyroidism.

The CDR3 protein is CSVSTGTYDEQYF. Here the CDR3 DNA reads TGCAGTGTGTCTACGGGGACCTACGACGAGCAGTACTTC. This chain connects TRBV20-1 to TRBJ2-7; D could derive from TRBD1 or TRBD2 (5 bases each). Trimming cost V 7 bases and J 5 bases, with 18 bases left between them. There are 13 residues in the CDR3. Germline V gene sequence: CDR1 DFQATT, CDR2 SNEGSKA (reference sequence).

The chain recombines TRBV19 with TRBJ1-2, with a tentative D call TRBD1 (6 bases). V was pared by 5 bases and J by 4 bases, with 14 bases between. CDR3 length equals 14 residues. Germline V gene lookup returns CDR1 LNHDA and CDR2 SQIVND (reference sequence). The CDR3 region has the DNA TGTGCCAGTAGTCAACGGGGACAATCCTATGGCTACACCTTC. It encodes CASSQRGQSYGYTF.

This clonotype came up many times. This chain joins TRBV2 and TRBJ1-1, with unresolved D. V gave up 1 base and J gave up 11 bases, with 8 bases separating them. The CDR3 is 11 residues long. Germline V gene lookup returns CDR1 SNHLY and CDR2 FYNNEI. The CDR3 reads CASSEDPWAFF. CDR3 sequence (DNA): TGTGCCAGCAGTGAAGATCCATGGGCTTTCTTT.

This rearrangement joins TRBV7-3 to TRBJ2-2, with D perhaps given as TRBD1 or TRBD2 (5 bases each). Trimming pared 3 bases from V and 4 bases from J, leaving 12 bases between. Germline-derived CDR1 and CDR2 are SGHTA and FQGTGA. The length of the CDR3 is 15 residues. This chain's CDR3 is CASSLEGESTGELFF. The CDR3 nucleotides read TGTGCCAGCAGCTTGGAAGGGGAGAGCACCGGGGAGCTGTTTTTT.

This clonotype was detected ten times or more. This sequence joins TRBV27 and TRBJ1-1; TRBD1 agrees at 7 bases. The ends lost 5 bases at V and 3 bases at J; junction bases unmatched: 6. CDR3 length equals 14 residues. Germline V gives CDR1 MNHEY, CDR2 SMNVEV (reference sequence). The DNA of the CDR3 is TGTGCCAGCAGTCCAAACAGGGGCGACACTGAAGCTTTCTTT. Its translation is CASSPNRGDTEAFF.

CDR3 nucleotides: TGTGCCACAAGACAGGGGGCGGCGGGCTACACCTTC. It yields the protein CATRQGAAGYTF. This chain joins TRBV6-1 and TRBJ1-2; 10 positions agree with TRBD1. V lost 10 bases and J lost 8; bases outside the gene matches: 7. CDR3 length equals 12 residues. Germline V gives CDR1 MNHNS, CDR2 SASEGT.

This clonotype was seen ten or more times. The gene calls are TRBV7-9 and TRBJ2-6, with 7 positions matching TRBD1. The CDR3 is made up of 15 amino acids. After removal of 3 bases from V and 2 bases from J, the junction contained 1 base not matched to a gene. Germline V gives CDR1 SEHNR, CDR2 FQNEAQ (reference sequence). The CDR3 DNA sequence: TGTGCCAGCAGCTTCGACAGGGCTGGGGCCAACGTCCTGACTTTC. Translated: CASSFDRAGANVLTF.

The rearrangement links TRBV12-3 or TRBV12-4 to TRBJ1-6; D not resolved. The CDR3 has 15 amino acids. Trimming pared 3 bases from V and 8 bases from J, leaving 14 bases between. The CDR3: CASSFSDDWDSPLHF. For the CDR3, the DNA is TGTGCCAGCAGTTTTAGCGATGATTGGGATTCACCCCTCCACTTT.

The gene calls are TRBV6-1 and TRBJ1-2, with D uncertain. Germline V gene sequence: CDR1 MNHNS, CDR2 SASEGT. The CDR3 totals 14 residues. V was cut by 5 bases and J by 8 bases, with 18 bases left in between. CDR3 residues: CASSQGGLVFGYTF. CDR3 bases: TGTGCCAGCAGTCAAGGAGGGTTGGTTTTCGGCTACACCTTC.

The chain combines TRBV28 with TRBJ2-7; D gene uncertain. The CDR3 has 11 amino acids. Germline lookup yields CDR1 MDHEN and CDR2 SYDVKM. The CDR3 spells CSSSFSYEQYV. The CDR3 DNA is TGTTCCAGCAGTTTTAGCTACGAGCAGTACGTC.

Many counts were recorded for this clonotype. The chain links TRBV20-1 to TRBJ1-2, with 9 bases matching TRBD1. The CDR3 has 13 amino acids. V trimming: 6 bases; J trimming: 3 bases; junction bases outside the gene matches: 5. Germline V gene sequence: CDR1 DFQATT, CDR2 SNEGSKA (reference sequence). CDR3 bases: TGCAGTGCGAACACAGGGGGCGACTATGGCTACACCTTC. Protein sequence: CSANTGGDYGYTF.

This clonotype was detected ten times or more. The chain is built from TRBV6-2 or TRBV6-3 and TRBJ1-3; the D is unclear. Germline V gene data show CDR1 as MNHEY and CDR2 as SVGEGT. The length of the CDR3 is 15 residues. V was cut by 2 bases and J by 0 bases, with 8 bases left in between. DNA for the CDR3: TGTGCCAGCAGTTACCCGGGGATCTCTGGAAACACCATATATTTT. It is translated as CASSYPGISGNTIYF.

The chain carries TRBV6-5 and TRBJ2-7, with a weak D call TRBD2 (6 bases). The V gene lost 0 bases and the J gene lost 8 bases, with 14 bases spanning the gap. Germline CDR1 is MNHEY and CDR2 is SVGAGI. This CDR3 is 14 amino acids long. CDR3 loop: CASSYSLASPQQYF. CDR3 in DNA: TGTGCCAGCAGTTACTCACTAGCTTCCCCCCAGCAGTACTTC.

This clonotype was seen repeatedly, ten times or more. The J gene is TRBJ1-5, the V gene TRBV7-9; 7 bases agree with TRBD1. The CDR3 extends over 14 amino acids. Losses at the gene ends were 5 bases for V and 7 bases for J; bases not matched to a gene: 8. The germline V gene has CDR1 SEHNR and CDR2 FQNEAQ (reference sequence). The CDR3 nucleotides are TGTGCCAGCAGCCAACAGGGGCTCGGGCAGCCCCAGCATTTT. It encodes CASSQQGLGQPQHF.

The genes are TRBV28 and TRBJ1-3; D is unclear. V lost 4 bases, J lost 5 bases, and 9 bases lay in between. Germline V gives CDR1 MDHEN, CDR2 SYDVKM. This CDR3 is built from 13 residues. The chain's CDR3 is CASSSLPRNTIYF. CDR3 sequence (DNA): TGTGCCAGCAGTTCCCTGCCTCGAAACACCATATATTTT.

This clonotype was counted at least ten times. The chain recombines TRBV7-9 with TRBJ2-5, with D possibly matching TRBD2 (5 bases). Germline V CDR1 and CDR2: SEHNR, FQNEAQ (reference sequence). The V gene lost 5 bases and the J gene lost 4 bases, with 17 bases spanning the gap. The CDR3 is 15 residues long. CDR3 DNA sequence: TGTGCCAGCAGCCCTAGGACTGGAAATGGAGAGACCCAGTACTTC. Amino acid sequence: CASSPRTGNGETQYF. Full variable domain (remainder filled in from reference TRBV7-9 and TRBJ2-5): DTGVSQNPRHKITKRGQNVTFRCDPISEHNRLYWYRQTLGQGPEFLTYFQNEAQLEKSRLLSDRFSAERPKGSFSTLEIQRTEQGDSAMYLCASSPRTGNGETQYFGPGTRLLVL.

This clonotype was observed at least ten times. The chain recombines TRBV7-2 with TRBJ2-2; D is unclear. Looked up from germline, CDR1 is SGHTA and CDR2 is FQGNSA. With 8 bases removed from V and 2 bases from J, the gap between germline ends came to 15 bases. This CDR3 is 15 amino acids long. The CDR3 DNA reads TGTGCCAGCCAGCTCGGATCGCCTAACACCGGGGAGCTGTTTTTT. It specifies CASQLGSPNTGELFF.

The gene calls are TRBV30 and TRBJ1-1; 7 nucleotides match TRBD1. This CDR3 comprises 16 residues. Germline trimming cut 2 bases from V and 1 base from J; bases unmatched to any gene: 10. Germline CDR1 is GTSNPN and CDR2 is SVGIG (reference sequence). CDR3: CAWSLRTGTANTEAFF. The CDR3 DNA follows: TGTGCCTGGAGTCTTCGGACCGGGACAGCGAACACTGAAGCTTTCTTT.

In its sample, this clonotype was seen many times. The V call is TRBV28, the J call TRBJ1-1, with D tentatively TRBD1 (6 bases). The CDR3 is made up of 14 amino acids. CDR1 is MDHEN and CDR2 is SYDVKM in the germline V gene. Trimming left V 4 bases short and J 9 bases short, with 18 bases between. This CDR3 is CASSSPGVIWKAFF. The DNA of the CDR3 is TGTGCCAGCAGTTCCCCAGGGGTAATTTGGAAAGCTTTCTTT. Supplemented by reference TRBV28 and TRBJ1-1, the full variable domain reads DVKVTQSSRYLVKRTGEKVFLECVQDMDHENMFWYRQDPGLGLRLIYFSYDVKMKEKGDIPEGYSVSREKKERFSLILESASTNQTSMYLCASSSPGVIWKAFFGQGTRLTVV.

There are many counts of this clonotype. The chain recombines TRBV18 with TRBJ1-1; TRBD1 is a possible D gene (6 bases). The germline CDR1 and CDR2 sequences are KGHSH and LQKENI. V was clipped by 2 bases and J by 4 bases, with 17 bases between them. The CDR3 runs to 16 residues. The CDR3 sequence is CASSPDLTGFSTEAFF. The CDR3, as DNA: TGTGCCAGCTCACCAGACCTAACAGGGTTTAGCACTGAAGCTTTCTTT.

This clonotype came up many times. This chain connects TRBV12-3 or TRBV12-4 to TRBJ1-2; D might be TRBD1 (5 bases). Between the trimmed V and J ends, which lost 3 bases and 11 bases, there was a span of 10 bases. This CDR3 spans 11 amino acids. DNA for the CDR3: TGTGCCAGCAGTTTGACAGCGAAGTACACCTTC. It translates to CASSLTAKYTF.

This clonotype was detected a few times. This chain connects TRBV30 to TRBJ1-5, with D unresolved. Germline V gene data show CDR1 as GTSNPN and CDR2 as SVGIG (reference sequence). CDR3 size: 13 residues. Trimming removed 4 bases at V and 9 bases at J, with 16 bases between. The CDR3 region is CAWNPDGVGPQHF. In DNA form, the CDR3 reads TGTGCCTGGAACCCCGACGGGGTCGGGCCCCAGCATTTT.

Many counts were recorded for this clonotype. The chain employs TRBV29-1 and TRBJ2-2; 9 bases map to TRBD2. Unmatched junction bases numbered 14, after V lost 6 bases and J lost 3 bases. Per the germline V gene, CDR1 is SQVTM and CDR2 is ANQGSEA. The CDR3 spans 17 residues. This CDR3 is CSVKVAGGPIDTGELFF. The CDR3 nucleotides are TGCAGCGTGAAGGTGGCGGGAGGGCCGATTGACACCGGGGAGCTGTTTTTT.

Many counts were recorded for this clonotype. The chain has TRBV12-3 or TRBV12-4 and TRBJ2-5; D gene uncertain. Trimming shortened V by 1 base and J by 2 bases, and 14 bases separated the two germline ends. This CDR3 spans 16 amino acids. This CDR3 is CASSLGGLDLQETQYF. CDR3 DNA sequence: TGTGCCAGCAGTTTAGGTGGGCTAGACCTTCAAGAGACCCAGTACTTC.

In its sample, this clonotype was seen many times. The chain employs TRBV20-1 and TRBJ2-7; TRBD2 agrees at 12 bases. The V and J ends lost 5 bases and 6 bases, in that order; junction bases with no gene match: 11. Germline CDR1 and CDR2: DFQATT and SNEGSKA (reference sequence). This CDR3 contains 15 residues. CDR3 in amino acids: CSAPMGTSGSAEQYF. As DNA, the CDR3 is TGCAGTGCTCCCATGGGGACTAGCGGGTCGGCCGAGCAGTACTTC.

This clonotype was picked up a small number of times. V and J are TRBV12-3 or TRBV12-4 and TRBJ1-3; no reliable D call. The CDR3 spans 15 residues. V was pared by 7 bases and J by 0 bases, with 13 bases between. The CDR3 loop reads CASKFGQSSGNTIYF. The CDR3 DNA reads as TGTGCCAGCAAATTTGGCCAAAGCTCTGGAAACACCATATATTTT.

The chain links TRBV11-1 to TRBJ2-4; tentatively, D is TRBD2 (6 bases). Trimming cost V 0 bases and J 0 bases, with 21 bases left between them. Germline values: CDR1 SGHAT, CDR2 FQDESV (reference sequence). This CDR3 is 20 amino acids long. The CDR3, as DNA: TGTGCCAGCAGCTTAGCCCGCCTGAGTAGCGGCGCCATAGCCAAAAACATTCAGTACTTC. This translates into CASSLARLSSGAIAKNIQYF.